The clone carrying this T cell receptor beta chain was seen more than once but under ten times. Antigen specificity is unknown. This entry belongs to a study of identical twins. Study-level points and caveats: Insertion counts were lower in abundant cord blood beta clonotypes, a trend that memory repertoires did not show. The same donors were not followed; conclusions instead depended on cross-sectional statistical analysis.

cDNA carried unique molecular identifiers, and a universal primer site was added by template switching. Using its own MiXCR run on the 5' RACE reads, TCRdb lists one record per CDR3 protein. Found here are 400,000 to 500,000 distinct CDR3 sequences, roughly 18% of them singletons; the top ten hold roughly an eighth. CDR3 length equals 15 residues. V was clipped by 0 bases and J by 5 bases, with 11 bases between them. The germline V gene encodes CDR1 LGHNA and CDR2 YNFKEQ. Source material: naive T cells sorted from blood. The V call is TRBV4-2, the J call TRBJ2-1; D call uncertain. The sequence came from a middle-aged man in good health. DNA of the CDR3: TGTGCCAGCAGCCAAGATAGGGTCATGCACAATGAGCAGTTCTTC. This sequence encodes CASSQDRVMHNEQFF.